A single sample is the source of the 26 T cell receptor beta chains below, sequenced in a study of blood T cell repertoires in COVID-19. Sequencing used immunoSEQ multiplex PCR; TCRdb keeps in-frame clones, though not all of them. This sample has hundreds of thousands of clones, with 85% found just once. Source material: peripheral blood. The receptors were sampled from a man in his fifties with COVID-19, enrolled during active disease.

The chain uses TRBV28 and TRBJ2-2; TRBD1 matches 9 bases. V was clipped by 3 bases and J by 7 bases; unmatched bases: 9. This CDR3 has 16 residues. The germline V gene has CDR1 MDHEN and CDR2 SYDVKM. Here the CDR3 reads CASSLAQQGANGELFF. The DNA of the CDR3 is TGTGCCAGCAGTTTGGCTCAACAGGGGGCTAACGGGGAGCTGTTTTTT.

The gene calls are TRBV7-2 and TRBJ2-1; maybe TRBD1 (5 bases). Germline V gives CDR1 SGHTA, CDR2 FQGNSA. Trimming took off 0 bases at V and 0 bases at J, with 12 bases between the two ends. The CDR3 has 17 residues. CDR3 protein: CASSLAWGTSSYNEQFF. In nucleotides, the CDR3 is TGTGCCAGCAGCTTAGCGTGGGGCACGAGCTCCTACAATGAGCAGTTCTTC.

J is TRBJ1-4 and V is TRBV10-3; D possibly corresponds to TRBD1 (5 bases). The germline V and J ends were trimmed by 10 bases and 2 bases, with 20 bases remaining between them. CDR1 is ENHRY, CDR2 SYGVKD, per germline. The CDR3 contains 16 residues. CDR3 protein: CATSGLPGDTNEKLFF. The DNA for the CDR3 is TGTGCCACCAGCGGTCTTCCGGGGGACACTAATGAAAAACTGTTTTTT.

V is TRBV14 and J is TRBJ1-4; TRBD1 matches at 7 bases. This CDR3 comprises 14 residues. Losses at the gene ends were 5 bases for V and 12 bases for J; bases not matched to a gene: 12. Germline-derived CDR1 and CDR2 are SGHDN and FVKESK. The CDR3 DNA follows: TGTGCCAGCAGCTCCCTGAGGGGGCACGGGGAACTGTTTTTT. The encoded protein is CASSSLRGHGELFF. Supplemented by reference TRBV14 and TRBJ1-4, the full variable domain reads EAGVTQFPSHSVIEKGQTVTLRCDPISGHDNLYWYRRVMGKEIKFLLHFVKESKQDESGMPNNRFLAERTGGTYSTLKVQPAELEDSGVYFCASSSLRGHGELFFGSGTQLSVL.

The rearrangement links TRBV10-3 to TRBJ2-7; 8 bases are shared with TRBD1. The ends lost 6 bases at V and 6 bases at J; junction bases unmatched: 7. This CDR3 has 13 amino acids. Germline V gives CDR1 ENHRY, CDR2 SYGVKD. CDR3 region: CAIRAGTGLEQYF. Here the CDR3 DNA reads TGTGCCATCAGAGCCGGGACAGGTCTCGAGCAGTACTTC.

This chain's CDR3 is CASSVAPLAGVGEQYF. CDR3 bases: TGTGCCAGCAGCGTAGCGCCACTAGCGGGGGTGGGTGAGCAGTACTTC. The chain combines TRBV9 with TRBJ2-7; 11 nucleotides match TRBD2. The V and J ends lost 0 bases and 7 bases, in that order; junction bases with no gene match: 9. Germline V gene lookup returns CDR1 SGDLS and CDR2 YYNGEE. The CDR3 sequence is 16 residues long.

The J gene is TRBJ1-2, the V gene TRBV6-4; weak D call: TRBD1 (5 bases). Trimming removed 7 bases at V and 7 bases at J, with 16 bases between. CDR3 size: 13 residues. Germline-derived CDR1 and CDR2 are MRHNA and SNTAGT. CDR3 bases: TGTGCCAGCAACCAGCGGAGGGGTGGTGGCTACACCTTC. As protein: CASNQRRGGGYTF.

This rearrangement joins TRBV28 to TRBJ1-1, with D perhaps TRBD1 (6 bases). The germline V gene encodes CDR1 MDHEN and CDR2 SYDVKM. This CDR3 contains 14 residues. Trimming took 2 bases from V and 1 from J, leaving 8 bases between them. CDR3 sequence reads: CASSLGGPNTEAFF. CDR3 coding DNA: TGTGCCAGCAGTTTAGGGGGCCCGAACACTGAAGCTTTCTTT.

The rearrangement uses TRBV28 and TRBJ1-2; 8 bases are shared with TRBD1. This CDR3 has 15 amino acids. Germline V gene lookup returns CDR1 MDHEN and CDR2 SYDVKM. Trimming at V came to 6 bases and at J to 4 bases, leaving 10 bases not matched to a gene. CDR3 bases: TGTGCCAGCAGGACGACAGGGGAGGTCGGCTATGGCTACACCTTC. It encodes CASRTTGEVGYGYTF.

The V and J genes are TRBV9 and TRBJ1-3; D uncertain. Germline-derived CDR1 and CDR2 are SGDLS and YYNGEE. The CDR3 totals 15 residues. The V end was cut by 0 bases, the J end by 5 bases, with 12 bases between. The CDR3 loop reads CASSVDDTRRNTIYF. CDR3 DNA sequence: TGTGCCAGCAGCGTAGACGACACCCGTCGAAACACCATATATTTT.

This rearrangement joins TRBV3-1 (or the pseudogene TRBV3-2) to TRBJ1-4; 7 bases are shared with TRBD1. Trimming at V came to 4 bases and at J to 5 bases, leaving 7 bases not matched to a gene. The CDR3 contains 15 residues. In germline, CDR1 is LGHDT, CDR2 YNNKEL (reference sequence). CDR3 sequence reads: CASSLNRDRNEKLFF. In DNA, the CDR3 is TGTGCCAGCAGCCTAAACCGGGACAGAAATGAAAAACTGTTTTTT.

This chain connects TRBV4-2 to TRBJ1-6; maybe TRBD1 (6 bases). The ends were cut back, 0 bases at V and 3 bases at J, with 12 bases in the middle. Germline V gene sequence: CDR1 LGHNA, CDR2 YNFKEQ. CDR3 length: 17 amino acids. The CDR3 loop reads CASSQDSPGHYNSPLHF. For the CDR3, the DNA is TGTGCCAGCAGCCAAGATTCTCCGGGACACTATAATTCACCCCTCCACTTT.

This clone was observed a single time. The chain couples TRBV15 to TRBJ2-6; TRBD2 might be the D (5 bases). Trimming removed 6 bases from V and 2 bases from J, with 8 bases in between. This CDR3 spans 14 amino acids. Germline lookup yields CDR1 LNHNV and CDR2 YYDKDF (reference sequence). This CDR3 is CATRGSPGANVLTF. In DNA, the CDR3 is TGTGCCACCAGGGGGAGCCCTGGGGCCAACGTCCTGACTTTC.

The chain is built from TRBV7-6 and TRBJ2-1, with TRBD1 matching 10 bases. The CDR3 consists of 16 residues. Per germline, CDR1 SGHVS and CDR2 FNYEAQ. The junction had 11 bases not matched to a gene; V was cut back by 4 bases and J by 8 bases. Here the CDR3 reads CASSYLTGQGRDEQFF. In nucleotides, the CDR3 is TGTGCCAGCAGCTACCTAACGGGACAGGGGCGCGATGAGCAGTTCTTC.

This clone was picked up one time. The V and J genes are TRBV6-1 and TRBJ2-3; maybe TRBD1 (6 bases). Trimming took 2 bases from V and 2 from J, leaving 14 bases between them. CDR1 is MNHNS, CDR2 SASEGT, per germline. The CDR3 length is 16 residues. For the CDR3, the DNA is TGTGCCAGCAGTGAATGGGGTGGACAGAACACAGATACGCAGTATTTT. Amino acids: CASSEWGGQNTDTQYF.

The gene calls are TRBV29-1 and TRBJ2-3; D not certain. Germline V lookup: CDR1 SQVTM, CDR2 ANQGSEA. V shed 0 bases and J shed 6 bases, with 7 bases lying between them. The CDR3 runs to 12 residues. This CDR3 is CSVEDSVDTQYF. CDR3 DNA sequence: TGCAGCGTTGAAGACTCCGTGGATACGCAGTATTTT.

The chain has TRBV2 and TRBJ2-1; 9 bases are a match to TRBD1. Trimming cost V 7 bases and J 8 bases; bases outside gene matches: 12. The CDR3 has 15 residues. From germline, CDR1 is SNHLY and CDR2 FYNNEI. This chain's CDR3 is CASKRGTGRFDEQFF. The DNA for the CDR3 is TGTGCCAGCAAAAGGGGGACAGGGCGTTTCGATGAGCAGTTCTTC.

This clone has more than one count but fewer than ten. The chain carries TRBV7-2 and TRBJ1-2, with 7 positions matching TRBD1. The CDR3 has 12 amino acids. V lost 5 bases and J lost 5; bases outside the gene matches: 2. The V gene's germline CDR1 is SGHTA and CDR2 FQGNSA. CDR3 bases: TGTGCCAGCAGCGAGACAGGGTATGGCTACACCTTC. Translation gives CASSETGYGYTF. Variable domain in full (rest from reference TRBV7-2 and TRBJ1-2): GAGVSQSPSNKVTEKGKDVELRCDPISGHTALYWYRQSLGQGLEFLIYFQGNSAPDKSGLPSDRFSAERTGGSVSTLTIQRTQQEDSAVYLCASSETGYGYTFGSGTRLTVV.

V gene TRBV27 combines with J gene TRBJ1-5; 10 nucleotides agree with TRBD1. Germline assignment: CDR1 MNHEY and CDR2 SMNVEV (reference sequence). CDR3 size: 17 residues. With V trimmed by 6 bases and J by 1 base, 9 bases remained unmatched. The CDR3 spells CASRRQGAPVSNQPQHF. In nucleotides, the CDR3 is TGTGCCAGCAGGAGACAGGGGGCCCCCGTGAGCAATCAGCCCCAGCATTTT.

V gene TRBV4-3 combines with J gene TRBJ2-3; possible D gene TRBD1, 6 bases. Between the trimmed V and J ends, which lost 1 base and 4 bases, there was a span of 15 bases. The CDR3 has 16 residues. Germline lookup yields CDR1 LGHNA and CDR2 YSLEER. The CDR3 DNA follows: TGCGCCAGCAGCCAAGCCAGGAACAGGGCGGCAGATACGCAGTATTTT. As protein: CASSQARNRAADTQYF.

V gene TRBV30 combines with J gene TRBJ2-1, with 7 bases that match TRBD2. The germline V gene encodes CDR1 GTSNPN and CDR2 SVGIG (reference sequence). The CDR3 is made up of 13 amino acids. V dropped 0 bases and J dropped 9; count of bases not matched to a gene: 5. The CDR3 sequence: CAWSVGLGSEQFF. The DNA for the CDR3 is TGTGCCTGGAGTGTAGGACTAGGCAGTGAGCAGTTCTTC.

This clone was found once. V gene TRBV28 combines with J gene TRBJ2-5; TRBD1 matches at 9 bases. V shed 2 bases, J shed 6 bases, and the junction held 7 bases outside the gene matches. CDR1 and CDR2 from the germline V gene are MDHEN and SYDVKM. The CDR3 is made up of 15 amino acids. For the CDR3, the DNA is TGTGCCAGCAGTTTAGGAGGGACAGGGAGAAAGACCCAGTACTTC. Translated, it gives CASSLGGTGRKTQYF.

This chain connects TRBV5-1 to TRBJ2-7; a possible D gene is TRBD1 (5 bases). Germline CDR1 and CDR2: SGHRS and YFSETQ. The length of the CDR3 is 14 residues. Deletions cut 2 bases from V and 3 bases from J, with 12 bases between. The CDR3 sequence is CASSFSTGGYEQYF. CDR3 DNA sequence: TGCGCCAGCAGCTTTTCCACAGGTGGCTACGAGCAGTACTTC.

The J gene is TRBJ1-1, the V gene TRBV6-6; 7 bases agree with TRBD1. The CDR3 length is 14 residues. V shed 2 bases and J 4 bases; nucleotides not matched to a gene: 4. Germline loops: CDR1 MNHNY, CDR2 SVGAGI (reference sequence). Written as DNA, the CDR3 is TGTGCCAGCAGTTACAGGGACAGCTTCACTGAAGCTTTCTTT. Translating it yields CASSYRDSFTEAFF.

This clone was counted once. In nucleotides, the CDR3 is TGTGCCAGCAGCCCGTCGACAGGGCAAGGTAATGAAAAACTGTTTTTT. Translating gives CASSPSTGQGNEKLFF. V usage is TRBV9 and J usage is TRBJ1-4; 7 bases are shared with TRBD1. V was pared by 4 bases and J by 4 bases, with 10 bases of the junction left unmatched. The CDR3 length is 16 residues. The germline V gene has CDR1 SGDLS and CDR2 YYNGEE.

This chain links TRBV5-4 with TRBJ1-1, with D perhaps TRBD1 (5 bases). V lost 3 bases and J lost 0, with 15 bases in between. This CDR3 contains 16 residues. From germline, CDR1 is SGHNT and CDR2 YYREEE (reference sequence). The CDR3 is CASSSLRDSLNTEAFF. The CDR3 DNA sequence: TGTGCCAGCAGCTCCCTGCGGGACTCTCTGAACACTGAAGCTTTCTTT.